In its sample, the clone carrying this T cell receptor beta chain was seen many times. This record comes from a study of T cells in Graves' hyperthyroidism and ophthalmopathy. The wider study: Peripheral blood specimens were obtained at initial diagnosis, prior to any treatment.

CDR1 and CDR2 (germline): SNHLY, FYNNEI. Losses at the gene ends were 7 bases for V and 5 bases for J; bases not matched to a gene: 8. The CDR3 length is 14 residues. TCR beta CDR3 regions were amplified from RNA. The HTBI primer set was used in a first-round RT-PCR of the TCR CDR3. MiXCR, applied by TCRdb to the multiplex PCR reads, yields one record per CDR3 protein. The data contain 550,000 to 600,000 distinct CDR3 sequences, around 17% of them singletons. Diagnoses were established using clinical symptoms, serum thyroxine and TRAb, thyroid ultrasound and orbital computed tomography. PBMCs were sourced from approximately 9.3 ml fresh peripheral blood.

The sequence was collected from a woman aged 18-29 years with Graves' hyperthyroidism. Sequencing was done on a sample of blood. The chain recombines TRBV2 with TRBJ2-5; 9 bases line up with TRBD2. CDR3 DNA sequence: TGTGCCAGCAAATCGCCTAGCGGGGAGGAGACCCAGTACTTC. Its protein is CASKSPSGEETQYF.